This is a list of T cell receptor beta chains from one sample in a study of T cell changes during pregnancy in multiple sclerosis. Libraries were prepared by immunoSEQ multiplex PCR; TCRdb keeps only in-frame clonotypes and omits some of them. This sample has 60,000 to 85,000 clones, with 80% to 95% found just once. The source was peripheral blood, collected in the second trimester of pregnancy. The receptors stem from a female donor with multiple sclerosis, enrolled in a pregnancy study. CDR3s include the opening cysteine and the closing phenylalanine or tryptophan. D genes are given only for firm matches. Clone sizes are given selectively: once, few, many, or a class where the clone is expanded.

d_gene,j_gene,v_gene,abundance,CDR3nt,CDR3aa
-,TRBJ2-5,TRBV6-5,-,TGTGCCAGCAGTTACCCCCCAGGGTCTAAAGAGACCCAGTACTTC,CASSYPPGSKETQYF
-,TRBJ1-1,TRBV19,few,TGTGCCTCAAAGGCGGGTTTCACTGAAGCTTTCTTT,CASKAGFTEAFF
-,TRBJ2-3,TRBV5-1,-,TGCGCCAGCAGGCGGGGCCCCGAAGGCACAGATACGCAGTATTTT,CASRRGPEGTDTQYF
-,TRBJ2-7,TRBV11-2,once,TGTGCCAGCAGCGCCTCAGGGTCCGAGCAGTACTTC,CASSASGSEQYF
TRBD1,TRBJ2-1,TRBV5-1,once,TGCGCCAGCAGCTTGGGAAGCAGGGGGAACAATGAGCAGTTCTTC,CASSLGSRGNNEQFF
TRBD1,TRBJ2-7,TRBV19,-,TGTGCCAGTAGCCAAGTGGGGGACAGGATCTACGAGCAGTACTTC,CASSQVGDRIYEQYF
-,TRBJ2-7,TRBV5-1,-,TGCGCCAGCAGTCCGTACCCCCCCCCGGGCTACGAGCAGTACTTC,CASSPYPPPGYEQYF
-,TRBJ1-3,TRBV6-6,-,TGTGCCAGCAGTTACTCCGGGACATACTATTTT,CASSYSGTYYF
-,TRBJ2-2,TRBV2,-,TGTGCCAGCAGGCAGGACTCAAACACCGGGGAGCTGTTTTTT,CASRQDSNTGELFF
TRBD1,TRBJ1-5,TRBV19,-,TGTGCCAGTAGTCCCCGACAGGGGAATCAGCCCCAGCATTTT,CASSPRQGNQPQHF
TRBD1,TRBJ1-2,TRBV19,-,TGTGCCAGTGTTGGGACAGGCAAACAGGATGGCTATGGCTACACCTTC,CASVGTGKQDGYGYTF
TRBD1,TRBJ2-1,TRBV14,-,TGTGCCAGCAGCCCGACAGGGGGCCATGAGCAGTTCTTC,CASSPTGGHEQFF
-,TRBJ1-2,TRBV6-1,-,TGTGCCAGCAGTGACGCACAGGGAGCCTCAAACTATGGCTACACCTTC,CASSDAQGASNYGYTF
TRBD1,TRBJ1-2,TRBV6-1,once,TGTGCCAGCAGTGGACAGGGGATGGGCTATGGCTACACCTTC,CASSGQGMGYGYTF
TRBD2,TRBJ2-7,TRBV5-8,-,TGTGCCAGCAGCGTGGGACTAGCGGGAGGGTCCCACGAGCAGTACTTC,CASSVGLAGGSHEQYF
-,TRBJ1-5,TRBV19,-,TGTGCCAGTAGTGCGGCCGGGAATAGCAATCAGCCCCAGCATTTT,CASSAAGNSNQPQHF
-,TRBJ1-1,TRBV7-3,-,TGTGCCAGCAGCATGGGGGGGACTGAAGCTTTCTTT,CASSMGGTEAFF
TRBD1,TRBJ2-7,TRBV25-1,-,TGTGCCAGCAGCCGGGGAGGGACAGGGCGAGGAGAGCAGTACTTC,CASSRGGTGRGEQYF
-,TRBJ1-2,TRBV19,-,TGTGCCAGTAGTTTTTTACAGGGTGGGAATGGCTACACCTTC,CASSFLQGGNGYTF
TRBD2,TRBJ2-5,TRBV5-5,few,TGTGCCAGCAGCCTGCGGCGGACTAGGTTTTTCGAACATTTGGGGGAGACCCAGTACTTC,CASSLRRTRFFEHLGETQYF
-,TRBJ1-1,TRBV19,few,TGTGCCAGTAGTATCACCCAGCAGGCCGACGCTTTCTTT,CASSITQQADAFF
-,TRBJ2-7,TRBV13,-,TGTGCCAGCAGCTTAGGTCAGCCTAGTTCTACCTACGAGCAGTACTTC,CASSLGQPSSTYEQYF
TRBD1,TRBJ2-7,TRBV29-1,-,TGCAGCGCCCGGACAGGGCCCCCCTACGAGCAGTACTTC,CSARTGPPYEQYF
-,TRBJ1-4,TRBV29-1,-,TGCAGCGTTGCGTTTAACAGGGTTGGGATGGGAGAAAAACTGTTTTTT,CSVAFNRVGMGEKLFF
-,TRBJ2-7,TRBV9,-,TGTGCCAGCAGCCCAATTTCAGGCTACGAGCAGTACTTC,CASSPISGYEQYF
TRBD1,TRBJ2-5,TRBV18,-,TGTGCCAGCTCACCAGTCACAGGGGTGCGAGAGACCCAGTACTTC,CASSPVTGVRETQYF
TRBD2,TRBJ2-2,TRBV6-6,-,TGTGCCAGCAGTCCAAGACTAGCGGGGGTTACCGGGGAGCTGTTTTTT,CASSPRLAGVTGELFF
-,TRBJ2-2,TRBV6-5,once,TGTGCCAGCAGTGTCGGGACTTCCACCGGGGAGCTGTTTTTT,CASSVGTSTGELFF
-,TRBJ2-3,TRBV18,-,TGTGCCAGCTCACCGAGTATCGGAGCCACAGATACGCAGTATTTT,CASSPSIGATDTQYF
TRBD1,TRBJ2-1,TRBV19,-,TGTGCCAGTTGTCGACAGGGAGCCTACAATGAGCAGTTCTTC,CASCRQGAYNEQFF
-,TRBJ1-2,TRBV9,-,TGTGCCAGCAGCGTAGCGTTAGGGGCTTATGGCTACACCTTC,CASSVALGAYGYTF
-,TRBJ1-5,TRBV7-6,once,TGTGCCAGCAGCTTAGTACCGGGGGGCGGAAATCAGCCCCAGCATTTT,CASSLVPGGGNQPQHF
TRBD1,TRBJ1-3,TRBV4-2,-,TGTGCCAGCAGCCCCCCGCTACAGGGGGCGCGGAACACCATATATTTT,CASSPPLQGARNTIYF
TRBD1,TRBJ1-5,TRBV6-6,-,TGTGCCAGCAGTTTCGGACAGGTACGGAAAGCCCAGCATTTT,CASSFGQVRKAQHF
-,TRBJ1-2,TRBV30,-,TGTGCCTGGGCGCAGCAGGGAGGTGGCTACACCTTC,CAWAQQGGGYTF
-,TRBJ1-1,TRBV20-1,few,TGCAAGATAGGAGGGGCTAAAAGGGCTTTCTTT,CKIGGAKRAFF
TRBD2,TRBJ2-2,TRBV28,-,TGTGCCAGCAGTTTCGCGGGAGTCGACCTGGGGTATACCGGGGAGCTGTTTTTT,CASSFAGVDLGYTGELFF
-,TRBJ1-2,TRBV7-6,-,TGTGCCAGCAGCTTTTACTTTGAGACAGACTCTCTTGGTGGCTACACCTTC,CASSFYFETDSLGGYTF
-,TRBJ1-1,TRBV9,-,TGTGCCAGCAGCGGACCCGGGGGGTCGTACACTGAAGCTTTCTTT,CASSGPGGSYTEAFF
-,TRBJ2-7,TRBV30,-,TGTGCCTCTAAGGGTCGAGTCGGGAGTTACGAGCAGTACTTC,CASKGRVGSYEQYF
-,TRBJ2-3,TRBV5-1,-,TGCGCCAGCAGCTTGGGGCGGGACAGCCGCACAGATACGCAGTATTTT,CASSLGRDSRTDTQYF
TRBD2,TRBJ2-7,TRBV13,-,TGTGCCAGCAGCTACACGGGACTAGAGAATTACGAGCAGTACTTC,CASSYTGLENYEQYF
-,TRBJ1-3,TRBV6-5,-,TGTGCCAGCAGTTACGAGCAGGCCGCTGGAAACACCATATATTTT,CASSYEQAAGNTIYF
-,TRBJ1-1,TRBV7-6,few,TGTGCCAGCAGCCGTTGGGACATGACGAACACTGAAGCTTTCTTT,CASSRWDMTNTEAFF
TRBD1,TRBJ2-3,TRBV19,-,TGTGCCAGTAGTACCCCCGGGACAGGGTTCGCAGATACGCAGTATTTT,CASSTPGTGFADTQYF
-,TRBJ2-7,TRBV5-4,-,TGTGCCAGCAGGACAGACAAAGCCTACGAGCAGTACTTC,CASRTDKAYEQYF
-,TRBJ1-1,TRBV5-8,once,TGTGCCAGCAGCCCGACATCGAACACTGAAGCTTTCTTT,CASSPTSNTEAFF
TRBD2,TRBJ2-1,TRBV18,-,TGTGCCAGCTCTCCCCAAAGCGGGGACTCCTACAATGAGCAGTTCTTC,CASSPQSGDSYNEQFF
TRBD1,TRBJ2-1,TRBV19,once,TGTGCCAGTAGTATAAGGGGGCCATACAATGAGCAGTTCTTC,CASSIRGPYNEQFF
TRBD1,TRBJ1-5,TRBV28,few,TGTGCCAGCAGCCTGTCCGACAGGGCGAATCAGCCCCAGCATTTT,CASSLSDRANQPQHF